Detailed here is one T cell receptor beta chain. Germline trimming cut 2 bases from V and 0 bases from J; bases unmatched to any gene: 7. The CDR3 spans 16 residues. Germline assignment: CDR1 MNHNY and CDR2 SVGAGI (reference sequence). RNA transcripts served as the template for amplifying TCR beta CDR3 regions. A first-round RT-PCR of the TCR CDR3 used the HTBI primer set. TCRdb reanalysed the multiplex PCR reads using MiXCR and keeps one entry per CDR3 protein. Here the sample spans hundreds of thousands of distinct CDR3 sequences, around a third being singletons. The data derive from a study of T cells in Graves' hyperthyroidism and ophthalmopathy.

This receptor was taken from a middle-aged woman with Graves' hyperthyroidism. Sequences were obtained from blood. The J gene is TRBJ2-7, the V gene TRBV6-6, with TRBD2 matching over 7 bases. Here the CDR3 DNA reads TGTGCCAGCAGTTACGGGGGGGGACGGACCTCCTACGAGCAGTACTTC. Its protein is CASSYGGGRTSYEQYF.